This T cell receptor (beta chain) was documented in a study of shared clonotypes between healthy human individuals. Study-level findings and limits: Enrolling few donors narrowed the genetic and exposure-history diversity that was represented. Non-shared clonotypes were found to have lower generation probabilities than the clonotypes that were shared by all four of the sorted-subset donors.

This table comes from immunoSEQ multiplex PCR, and its TCRdb copy is limited to in-frame clones, with some not included. The repertoire holds around 2.5 million clones, with 93% as singletons. Comment on this clone: No antigen is known for it.

V was clipped by 0 bases and J by 14 bases, with 13 bases between them. Germline lookup yields CDR1 SGHVS and CDR2 FQNEAQ. CDR3 length: 12 residues. Partitioning of CD4+ cells yielded a CD45RA+ naive subset and a CD45RA-negative memory subset. Sequences were obtained from naive CD4+ T cells from PBMCs. Noted subset: CD45RA+ positively selected. The rearrangement uses TRBV7-8 and TRBJ1-2; possible D gene TRBD1, 5 bases. This sequence originates from a man aged 18 to 29 in good health. Some clones in this sample may be carry-over from other donors' samples. The CDR3 loop reads CASSLAGGSGTF. CDR3 coding DNA: TGTGCCAGCAGCTTAGCCGGGGGGTCGGGGACCTTC. Based on the CDR3 plus reference TRBV7-8 and TRBJ1-2, the full variable domain is GAGVSQSPRYKVAKRGQDVALRCDPISGHVSLFWYQQALGQGPEFLTYFQNEAQLDKSGLPSDRFFAERPEGSVSTLKIQRTQQEDSAVYLCASSLAGGSGTFGSGTRLTVV.